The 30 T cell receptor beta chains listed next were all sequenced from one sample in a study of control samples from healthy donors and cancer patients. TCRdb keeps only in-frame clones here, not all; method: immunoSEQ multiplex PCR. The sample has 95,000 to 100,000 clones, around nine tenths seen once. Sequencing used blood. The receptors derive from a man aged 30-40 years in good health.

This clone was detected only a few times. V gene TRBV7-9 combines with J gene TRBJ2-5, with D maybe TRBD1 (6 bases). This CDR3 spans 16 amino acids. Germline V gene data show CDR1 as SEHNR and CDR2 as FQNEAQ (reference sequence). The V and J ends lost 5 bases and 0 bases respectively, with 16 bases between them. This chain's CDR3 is CASSVRDTWYQETQYF. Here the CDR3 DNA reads TGTGCCAGCAGCGTAAGGGACACATGGTACCAAGAGACCCAGTACTTC.

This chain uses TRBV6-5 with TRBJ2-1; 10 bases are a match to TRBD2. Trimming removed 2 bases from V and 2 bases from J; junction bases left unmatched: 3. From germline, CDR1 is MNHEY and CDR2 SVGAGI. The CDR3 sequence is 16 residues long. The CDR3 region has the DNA TGTGCCAGCAGTTACGAGGGACTAGCGACCTACAATGAGCAGTTCTTC. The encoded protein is CASSYEGLATYNEQFF.

CDR3 amino acids: CASSTPGGGRTDTQYF. In DNA form, the CDR3 reads TGTGCCAGCAGTACCCCCGGAGGCGGGAGAACAGATACGCAGTATTTT. The chain carries TRBV6-2 or TRBV6-3 and TRBJ2-3; 7 bases align to TRBD2. In germline, CDR1 is MNHEY, CDR2 SVGEGT. Trimming cost V 5 bases and J 3 bases; bases outside gene matches: 11. This CDR3 has 16 amino acids.

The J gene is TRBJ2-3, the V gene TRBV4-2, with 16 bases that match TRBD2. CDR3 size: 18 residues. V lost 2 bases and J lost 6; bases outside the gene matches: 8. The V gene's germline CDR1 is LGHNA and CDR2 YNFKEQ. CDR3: CASSQNPGLAGGHDTQYF. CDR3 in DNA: TGTGCCAGCAGCCAAAATCCGGGACTAGCGGGAGGGCACGATACGCAGTATTTT.

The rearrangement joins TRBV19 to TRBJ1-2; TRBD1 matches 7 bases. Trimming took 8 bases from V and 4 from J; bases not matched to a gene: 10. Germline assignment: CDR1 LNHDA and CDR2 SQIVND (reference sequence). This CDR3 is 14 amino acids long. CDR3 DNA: TGTGCCAGTCGATCAAGGGGGCTCGGCTATGGCTACACCTTC. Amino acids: CASRSRGLGYGYTF.

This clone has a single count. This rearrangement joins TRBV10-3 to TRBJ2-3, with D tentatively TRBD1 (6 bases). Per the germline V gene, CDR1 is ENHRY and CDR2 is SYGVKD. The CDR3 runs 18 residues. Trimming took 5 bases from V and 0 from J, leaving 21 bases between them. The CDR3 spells CAISPPGELLGSTDTQYF. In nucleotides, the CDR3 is TGTGCCATCAGTCCTCCAGGGGAGTTGCTAGGGAGCACAGATACGCAGTATTTT.

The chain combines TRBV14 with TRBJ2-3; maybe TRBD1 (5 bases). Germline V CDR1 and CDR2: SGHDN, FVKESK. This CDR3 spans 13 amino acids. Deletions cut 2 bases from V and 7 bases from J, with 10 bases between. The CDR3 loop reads CASSQYDSNTQYF. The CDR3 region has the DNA TGTGCCAGCAGCCAATATGACAGTAATACGCAGTATTTT. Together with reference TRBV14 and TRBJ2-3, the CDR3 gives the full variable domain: EAGVTQFPSHSVIEKGQTVTLRCDPISGHDNLYWYRRVMGKEIKFLLHFVKESKQDESGMPNNRFLAERTGGTYSTLKVQPAELEDSGVYFCASSQYDSNTQYFGPGTRLTVL.

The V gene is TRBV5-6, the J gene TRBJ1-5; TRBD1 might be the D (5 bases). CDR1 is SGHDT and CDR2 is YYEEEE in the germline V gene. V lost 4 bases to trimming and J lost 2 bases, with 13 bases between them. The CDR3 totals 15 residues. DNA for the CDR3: TGTGCCAGCAGCCTGGGGGAGGTGGGCAATCAGCCCCAGCATTTT. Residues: CASSLGEVGNQPQHF.

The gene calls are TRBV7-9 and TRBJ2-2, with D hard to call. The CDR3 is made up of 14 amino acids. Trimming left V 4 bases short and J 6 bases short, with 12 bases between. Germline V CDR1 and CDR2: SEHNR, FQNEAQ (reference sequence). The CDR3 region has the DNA TGTGCCAGCAGCTCAGCTGGACGGTCCGGGGAGCTGTTTTTT. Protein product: CASSSAGRSGELFF.

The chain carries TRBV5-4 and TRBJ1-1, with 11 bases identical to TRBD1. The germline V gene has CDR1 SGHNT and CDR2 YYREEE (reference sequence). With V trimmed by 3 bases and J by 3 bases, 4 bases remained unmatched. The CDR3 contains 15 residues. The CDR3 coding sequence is TGTGCCAGCAGCTGGACAGGGGGCAAAGACACTGAAGCTTTCTTT. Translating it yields CASSWTGGKDTEAFF.

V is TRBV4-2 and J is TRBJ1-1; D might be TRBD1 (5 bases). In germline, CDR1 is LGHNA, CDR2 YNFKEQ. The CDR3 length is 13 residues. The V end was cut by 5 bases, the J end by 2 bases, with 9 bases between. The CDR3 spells CASSWDGNTEAFF. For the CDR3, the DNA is TGTGCCAGCAGCTGGGACGGCAACACTGAAGCTTTCTTT.

CDR3 residues: CASSDRPYNSPLHF. The CDR3 DNA follows: TGTGCCAGCAGTGACCGACCTTATAATTCACCCCTCCACTTT. J is TRBJ1-6 and V is TRBV6-4; D ambiguous. Trimming cost V 2 bases and J 4 bases, with 6 bases left between them. This CDR3 region has 14 residues. Germline CDR1 and CDR2: MRHNA and SNTAGT.

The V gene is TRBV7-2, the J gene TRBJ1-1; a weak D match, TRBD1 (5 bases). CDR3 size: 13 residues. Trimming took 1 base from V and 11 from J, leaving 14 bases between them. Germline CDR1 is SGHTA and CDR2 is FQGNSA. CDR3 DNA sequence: TGTGCCAGCAGCTTAGATTTAGGGGCGGCGGCTTTCTTT. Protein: CASSLDLGAAAFF. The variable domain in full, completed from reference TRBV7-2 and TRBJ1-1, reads GAGVSQSPSNKVTEKGKDVELRCDPISGHTALYWYRQSLGQGLEFLIYFQGNSAPDKSGLPSDRFSAERTGGSVSTLTIQRTQQEDSAVYLCASSLDLGAAAFFGQGTRLTVV.

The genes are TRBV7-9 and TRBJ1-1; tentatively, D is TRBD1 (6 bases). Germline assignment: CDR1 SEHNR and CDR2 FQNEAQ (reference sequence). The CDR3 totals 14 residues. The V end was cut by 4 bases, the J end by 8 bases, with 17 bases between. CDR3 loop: CASSSNLVGGEAFF. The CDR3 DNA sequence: TGTGCCAGCAGCTCTAATCTCGTAGGGGGAGAAGCTTTCTTT. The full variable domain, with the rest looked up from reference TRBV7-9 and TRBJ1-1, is DTGVSQNPRHKITKRGQNVTFRCDPISEHNRLYWYRQTLGQGPEFLTYFQNEAQLEKSRLLSDRFSAERPKGSFSTLEIQRTEQGDSAMYLCASSSNLVGGEAFFGQGTRLTVV.

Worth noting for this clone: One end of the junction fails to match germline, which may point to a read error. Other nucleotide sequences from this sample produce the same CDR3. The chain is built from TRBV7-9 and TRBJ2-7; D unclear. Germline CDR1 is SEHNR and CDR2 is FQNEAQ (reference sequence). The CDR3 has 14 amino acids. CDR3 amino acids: CASSLKGVSYEQYF. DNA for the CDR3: TGTGCCAGCAGCTTAAAAGGAGTCTCCTATGAGCAGTACTTC. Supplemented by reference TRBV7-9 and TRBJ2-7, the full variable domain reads DTGVSQNPRHKITKRGQNVTFRCDPISEHNRLYWYRQTLGQGPEFLTYFQNEAQLEKSRLLSDRFSAERPKGSFSTLEIQRTEQGDSAMYLCASSLKGVSYEQYFGPGTRLTVT.

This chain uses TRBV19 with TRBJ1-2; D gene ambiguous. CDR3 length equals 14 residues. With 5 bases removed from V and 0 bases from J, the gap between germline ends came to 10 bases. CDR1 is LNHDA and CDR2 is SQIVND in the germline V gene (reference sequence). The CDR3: CASSSAGANYGYTF. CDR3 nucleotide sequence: TGTGCCAGTAGTTCGGCAGGAGCTAACTATGGCTACACCTTC.

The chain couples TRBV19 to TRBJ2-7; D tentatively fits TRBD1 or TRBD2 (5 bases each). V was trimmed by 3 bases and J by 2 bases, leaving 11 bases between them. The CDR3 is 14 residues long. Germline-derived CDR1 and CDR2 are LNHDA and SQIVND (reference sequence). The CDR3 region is CASSIQEGTYEQYF. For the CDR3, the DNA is TGTGCCAGTAGTATTCAAGAGGGGACCTACGAGCAGTACTTC.

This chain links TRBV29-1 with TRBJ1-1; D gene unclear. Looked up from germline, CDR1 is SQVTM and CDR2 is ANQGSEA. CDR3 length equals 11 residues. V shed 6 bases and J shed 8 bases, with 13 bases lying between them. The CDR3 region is CSVPGVNEAFF. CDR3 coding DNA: TGCAGCGTCCCCGGGGTAAACGAAGCTTTCTTT.

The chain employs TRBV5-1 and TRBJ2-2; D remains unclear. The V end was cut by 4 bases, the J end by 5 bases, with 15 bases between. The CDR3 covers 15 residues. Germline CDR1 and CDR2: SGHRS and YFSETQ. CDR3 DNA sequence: TGCGCCAGCAGCGAACTCCGGGCCGAGACCGGGGAGCTGTTTTTT. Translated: CASSELRAETGELFF.

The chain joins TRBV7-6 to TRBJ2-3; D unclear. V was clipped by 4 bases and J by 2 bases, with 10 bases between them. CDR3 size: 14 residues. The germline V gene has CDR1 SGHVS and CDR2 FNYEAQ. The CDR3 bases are TGTGCCAGCAGCTCGAAACTACACACAGATACGCAGTATTTT. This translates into CASSSKLHTDTQYF.

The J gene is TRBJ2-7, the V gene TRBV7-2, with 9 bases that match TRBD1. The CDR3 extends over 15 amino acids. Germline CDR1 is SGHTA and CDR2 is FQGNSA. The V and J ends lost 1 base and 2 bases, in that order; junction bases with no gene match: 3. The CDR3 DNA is TGTGCCAGCAGCTTAGGACGACAGGGGGCCTACGAGCAGTACTTC. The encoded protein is CASSLGRQGAYEQYF.

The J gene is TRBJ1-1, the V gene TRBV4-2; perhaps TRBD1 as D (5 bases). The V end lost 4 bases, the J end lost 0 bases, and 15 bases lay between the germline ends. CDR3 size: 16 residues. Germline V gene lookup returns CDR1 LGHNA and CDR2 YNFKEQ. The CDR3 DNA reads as TGTGCCAGCAGCCCAGAAGGGACGGGAATGAACACTGAAGCTTTCTTT. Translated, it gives CASSPEGTGMNTEAFF.

CDR3 sequence reads: CASSVGKGTGVPTDTQYF. The DNA for the CDR3 is TGTGCCAGCAGCGTGGGGAAAGGGACAGGGGTCCCCACAGATACGCAGTATTTT. The chain joins TRBV6-2 or TRBV6-3 to TRBJ2-3, with 10 positions matching TRBD1. The CDR3 sequence is 18 residues long. CDR1 and CDR2 (germline): MNHEY, SVGEGT. The V and J ends lost 6 bases and 2 bases, in that order; junction bases with no gene match: 14.

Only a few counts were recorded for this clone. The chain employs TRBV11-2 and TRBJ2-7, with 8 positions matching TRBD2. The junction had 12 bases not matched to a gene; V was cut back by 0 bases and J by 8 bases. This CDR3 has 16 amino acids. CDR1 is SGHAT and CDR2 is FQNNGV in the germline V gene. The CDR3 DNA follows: TGTGCCAGCAGCTTAGAGCGAGCGGGAGAGGGTGGGCAGCAGTACTTC. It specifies CASSLERAGEGGQQYF.

The CDR3 loop is CASGLPLTRDRGYEQYF. DNA for the CDR3: TGTGCTAGTGGTTTGCCTCTAACCCGGGACAGGGGGTACGAGCAGTACTTC. The chain has TRBV12-5 and TRBJ2-7; 11 bases are shared with TRBD1. The germline V gene has CDR1 LGHNT and CDR2 FRNRAP. The CDR3 has 17 amino acids. Trimming took 2 bases from V and 4 from J; bases not matched to a gene: 10.

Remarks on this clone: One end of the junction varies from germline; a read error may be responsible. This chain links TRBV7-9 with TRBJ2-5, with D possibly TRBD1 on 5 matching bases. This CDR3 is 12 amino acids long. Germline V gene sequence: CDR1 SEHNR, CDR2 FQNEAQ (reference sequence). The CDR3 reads CASSLVGLEYDF. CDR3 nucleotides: TGTGCCAGCAGCTTAGTGGGGCTAGAATACGACTTC.

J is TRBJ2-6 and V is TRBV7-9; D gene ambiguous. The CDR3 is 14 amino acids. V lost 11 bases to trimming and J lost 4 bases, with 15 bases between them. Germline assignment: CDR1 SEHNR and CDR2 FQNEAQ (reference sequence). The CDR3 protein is CAGRKGSGANVLTF. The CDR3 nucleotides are TGTGCCGGAAGAAAGGGTTCCGGGGCCAACGTCCTGACTTTC.

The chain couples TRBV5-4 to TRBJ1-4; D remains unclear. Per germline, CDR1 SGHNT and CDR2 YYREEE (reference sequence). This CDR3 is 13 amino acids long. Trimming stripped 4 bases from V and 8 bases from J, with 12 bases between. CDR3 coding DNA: TGTGCCAGCAGCGGATCCCGAAGGGAAAAACTGTTTTTT. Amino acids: CASSGSRREKLFF.

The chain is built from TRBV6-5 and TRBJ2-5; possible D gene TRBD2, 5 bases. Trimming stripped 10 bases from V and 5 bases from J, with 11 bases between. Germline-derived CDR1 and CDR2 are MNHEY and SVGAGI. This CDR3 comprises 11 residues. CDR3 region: CAIRGGETQYF. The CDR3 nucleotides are TGTGCCATCCGGGGTGGCGAGACCCAGTACTTC.

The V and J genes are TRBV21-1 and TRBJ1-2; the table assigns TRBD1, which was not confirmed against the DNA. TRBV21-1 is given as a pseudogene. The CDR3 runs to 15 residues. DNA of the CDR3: TGTGCCAGCAGCCCTCGTGGCGCAGGGGGCTATGGCTACACCTTC. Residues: CASSPRGAGGYGYTF.